Below, 15 T cell receptor beta chains from the same sample are listed, as sequenced in a study of blood T cell repertoires in COVID-19. The repertoire was sequenced with immunoSEQ multiplex PCR; TCRdb's copy has only in-frame clones and lacks some. The table has 290,000 or so clones, 86% seen once. The specimen sequenced was PBMCs or T cells enriched from blood (not recorded which). Receptor source: a woman aged 18-30 years who had recovered from COVID-19.

The V call is TRBV28, the J call TRBJ1-2; D gene uncertain. V was pared by 4 bases and J by 0 bases, with 9 bases between. Germline lookup yields CDR1 MDHEN and CDR2 SYDVKM. This CDR3 is 14 amino acids long. The CDR3 DNA reads TGTGCCAGCAGTTCTTTCCGTGCTAACTATGGCTACACCTTC. Its translation: CASSSFRANYGYTF.

The chain joins TRBV11-1 to TRBJ2-7; 12 nucleotides agree with TRBD2. The CDR3 contains 16 residues. V lost 6 bases to trimming and J lost 5 bases; unmatched junction nucleotides: 11. From germline, CDR1 is SGHAT and CDR2 FQDESV (reference sequence). CDR3 bases: TGTGCCAGCAGTTCGGAGACTAGCGGGAGTTCTGACGAGCAGTACTTC. It translates to CASSSETSGSSDEQYF.

The chain joins TRBV30 to TRBJ2-7; the match to TRBD2 covers 7 bases. The V and J ends lost 5 bases and 0 bases, in that order; junction bases with no gene match: 7. The CDR3 is 14 amino acids. Germline assignment: CDR1 GTSNPN and CDR2 SVGIG (reference sequence). CDR3 in amino acids: CAWAGGGSSYEQYF. The CDR3 coding sequence is TGTGCCTGGGCGGGCGGCGGGAGCTCCTACGAGCAGTACTTC.

V gene TRBV5-4 combines with J gene TRBJ1-2; D call uncertain. The CDR3 is 12 residues long. Germline CDR1 is SGHNT and CDR2 is YYREEE (reference sequence). Trimming shortened V by 4 bases and J by 0 bases, and 4 bases separated the two germline ends. The CDR3 bases are TGTGCCAGCAGCCAGACTAACTATGGCTACACCTTC. Translated: CASSQTNYGYTF.

This chain joins TRBV5-6 and TRBJ2-3, with a tentative D call TRBD1 (6 bases). The CDR3 runs to 13 residues. CDR1 is SGHDT and CDR2 is YYEEEE in the germline V gene. Trimming pared 3 bases from V and 7 bases from J, leaving 12 bases between. The CDR3 nucleotides read TGTGCCAGCAGCTCGGGGACACCCTATACGCAGTATTTT. Amino acid sequence: CASSSGTPYTQYF.

The chain joins TRBV9 to TRBJ1-1; 10 nucleotides align to TRBD1. Looked up from germline, CDR1 is SGDLS and CDR2 is YYNGEE. The ends lost 3 bases at V and 4 bases at J; junction bases unmatched: 3. The CDR3 has 14 residues. Written as DNA, the CDR3 is TGTGCCAGCAGCGCGGGACAGGGGCGCACTGAAGCTTTCTTT. It specifies CASSAGQGRTEAFF.

The chain carries TRBV13 and TRBJ1-1, with D unclear. With 5 bases removed from V and 8 bases from J, the gap between germline ends came to 15 bases. CDR3 length: 13 residues. The germline V gene has CDR1 PRHDT and CDR2 FYEKMQ (reference sequence). CDR3 DNA: TGTGCCAGCAGCGCCACGGGGTTCCGGGAAGCTTTCTTT. Its protein product is CASSATGFREAFF.

This clone was observed once. The chain carries TRBV28 and TRBJ2-3; the match to TRBD2 covers 14 bases. V lost 3 bases to trimming and J lost 5 bases; unmatched junction nucleotides: 7. The CDR3 totals 17 residues. Per germline, CDR1 MDHEN and CDR2 SYDVKM. The CDR3: CASSFGSGTSGRDTQYF. The CDR3 DNA sequence: TGTGCCAGCAGTTTTGGTTCCGGGACTAGCGGGAGAGATACGCAGTATTTT.

This clone showed up just a few times. The chain combines TRBV14 with TRBJ1-2; TRBD1 agrees at 7 bases. J lost 2 bases, V lost 3 bases, and 6 bases had no gene match. This CDR3 is built from 15 residues. CDR1 is SGHDN, CDR2 FVKESK, per germline. CDR3 bases: TGTGCCAGCAGCCAGGTGACAGGGCCCAACTATGGCTACACCTTC. Amino acid sequence: CASSQVTGPNYGYTF.

This clone was detected many times. This chain joins TRBV10-1 and TRBJ2-5; perhaps TRBD1 as D (6 bases). Germline V gene sequence: CDR1 WNHNN, CDR2 SYGVQD (reference sequence). The CDR3 spans 16 residues. V was pared by 0 bases and J by 3 bases, with 14 bases between. This CDR3 reads CASSESGGLGKETQYF. The DNA of the CDR3 is TGCGCCAGCAGTGAGTCAGGGGGTCTGGGGAAAGAGACCCAGTACTTC.

The count of this clone is one. The chain combines TRBV27 with TRBJ2-7; D is perhaps TRBD1 (6 bases). The germline V gene has CDR1 MNHEY and CDR2 SMNVEV (reference sequence). With 5 bases removed from V and 3 bases from J, the gap between germline ends came to 14 bases. The CDR3 runs 14 residues. CDR3 in DNA: TGTGCCAGCAGTATGGGACAATTGATCTACGAGCAGTACTTC. Translation: CASSMGQLIYEQYF.

Here the CDR3 reads CASSLAGEGYNEQFF. The CDR3 bases are TGTGCCAGCAGCTTAGCGGGAGAGGGCTACAATGAGCAGTTCTTC. The J gene is TRBJ2-1, the V gene TRBV7-3; 7 bases are a match to TRBD2. Per germline, CDR1 SGHTA and CDR2 FQGTGA. V dropped 2 bases and J dropped 3; count of bases not matched to a gene: 4. The CDR3 runs 15 residues.

This chain links TRBV6-1 with TRBJ2-3; 8 bases are a match to TRBD2. CDR1 and CDR2 (germline): MNHNS, SASEGT. This CDR3 region has 15 residues. The V gene end was trimmed by 4 bases and the J gene end by 1 base; junction bases not matched to a gene: 4. CDR3 protein: CASSGSGVGTDTQYF. CDR3 coding DNA: TGTGCCAGCAGTGGTAGCGGGGTGGGCACAGATACGCAGTATTTT.

The chain uses TRBV6-2 or TRBV6-3 and TRBJ2-7; tentative D call: TRBD1 (6 bases). The CDR3 is 14 residues long. Germline V CDR1 and CDR2: MNHEY, SVGEGT. V lost 6 bases, J lost 0 bases, and 12 bases lay in between. Written as DNA, the CDR3 is TGTGCCAGCAGCTTCGACAGGAGCTCCTACGAGCAGTACTTC. Its translation is CASSFDRSSYEQYF.

The rearrangement uses TRBV5-1 and TRBJ2-1, with 10 bases aligning to TRBD2. The CDR3 has 15 amino acids. Germline V gene data show CDR1 as SGHRS and CDR2 as YFSETQ. The ends lost 3 bases at V and 8 bases at J; junction bases unmatched: 8. CDR3 nucleotide sequence: TGCGCCAGCAGCTCCAGCGGGAGGGCCAGGCATGAGCAGTTCTTC. As protein: CASSSSGRARHEQFF.